The 30 T cell receptor beta chains below all came from one sample that was sequenced in a study of CD8+ T cells in alopecia areata. Once RNA had been extracted, it was reverse transcribed into cDNA to act as the sequencing template. Using immunoSEQ multiplex PCR, the repertoire was profiled, and TCRdb retains in-frame clones only, with some absent. The sample gives 110,000 to 150,000 clones, under 60% of which show up once; 6.4% is in the top ten. The sample here was CD4+ T cells sorted from blood, taken at week 0. The receptors come from a human donor with alopecia areata.

In this sample, this clone turned up a few times. This rearrangement joins TRBV9 to TRBJ2-5; D not resolved. Trimming removed 0 bases from V and 5 bases from J, with 8 bases in between. CDR3 length equals 13 residues. Germline V lookup: CDR1 SGDLS, CDR2 YYNGEE. Here the CDR3 DNA reads TGTGCCAGCAGCGTAGAAGCATGGGAGACCCAGTACTTC. Translation: CASSVEAWETQYF. Supplemented by reference TRBV9 and TRBJ2-5, the full variable domain reads DSGVTQTPKHLITATGQRVTLRCSPRSGDLSVYWYQQSLDQGLQFLIQYYNGEERAKGNILERFSAQQFPDLHSELNLSSLELGDSALYFCASSVEAWETQYFGPGTRLLVL.

This chain joins TRBV6-5 and TRBJ2-3; D possibly uses TRBD1 or TRBD2 (6 bases each). Germline-derived CDR1 and CDR2 are MNHEY and SVGAGI. V lost 0 bases, J lost 3 bases, and 10 bases lay in between. The CDR3 consists of 15 residues. In nucleotides, the CDR3 is TGTGCCAGCAGTTACTCGAGGGGGGTGACAGATACGCAGTATTTT. It encodes CASSYSRGVTDTQYF.

The V gene is TRBV7-2, the J gene TRBJ1-2; the match to TRBD1 covers 8 bases. This CDR3 contains 12 residues. Per germline, CDR1 SGHTA and CDR2 FQGNSA. V lost 1 base to trimming and J lost 8 bases; unmatched junction nucleotides: 0. In nucleotides, the CDR3 is TGTGCCAGCAGCTTAGGACAGGGGGGCTACACCTTC. This sequence encodes CASSLGQGGYTF.

The chain recombines TRBV20-1 with TRBJ2-4; D ambiguous. Per the germline V gene, CDR1 is DFQATT and CDR2 is SNEGSKA (reference sequence). The CDR3 is made up of 11 amino acids. The V and J ends lost 0 bases and 9 bases respectively, with 6 bases between them. The CDR3 DNA reads TGCAGTGCTAGAGATCCTCCCATTCAGTACTTC. Its protein product is CSARDPPIQYF.

A single count supports this clone. This rearrangement joins TRBV5-1 to TRBJ2-3; 8 bases are shared with TRBD1. The CDR3 length is 16 residues. CDR1 is SGHRS, CDR2 YFSETQ, per germline. V dropped 0 bases and J dropped 0; count of bases not matched to a gene: 3. Here the CDR3 reads CASSLAWTGSTDTQYF. CDR3 DNA: TGCGCCAGCAGCTTGGCCTGGACAGGGAGCACAGATACGCAGTATTTT.

V gene TRBV29-1 combines with J gene TRBJ1-5; 7 bases match TRBD1. This CDR3 comprises 14 residues. The trim removed 7 bases at V and 6 bases at J, leaving 12 bases unmatched. Germline V lookup: CDR1 SQVTM, CDR2 ANQGSEA. The CDR3 region is CSAHRQGEIQPQHF. DNA for the CDR3: TGCAGCGCACACCGGCAGGGGGAAATTCAGCCCCAGCATTTT. The full variable domain, rest sourced from reference TRBV29-1 and TRBJ1-5, is SAVISQKPSRDICQRGTSLTIQCQVDSQVTMMFWYRQQPGQSLTLIATANQGSEATYESGFVIDKFPISRPNLTFSTLTVSNMSPEDSSIYLCSAHRQGEIQPQHFGDGTRLSIL.

The rearrangement uses TRBV5-6 and TRBJ1-2; maybe TRBD1 (5 bases). V lost 1 base, J lost 8 bases, and 12 bases lay in between. The germline V gene has CDR1 SGHDT and CDR2 YYEEEE. The CDR3 is 13 residues long. CDR3 loop: CASSLPRERGYTF. CDR3 in DNA: TGTGCCAGCAGCTTGCCCAGGGAGAGAGGCTACACCTTC. The full variable domain, with the rest looked up from reference TRBV5-6 and TRBJ1-2, is DAGVTQSPTHLIKTRGQQVTLRCSPKSGHDTVSWYQQALGQGPQFIFQYYEEEERQRGNFPDRFSGHQFPNYSSELNVNALLLGDSALYLCASSLPRERGYTFGSGTRLTVV.

In this sample, this clone turned up a few times. The rearrangement joins TRBV29-1 to TRBJ1-4; D gene uncertain. The CDR3 extends over 15 amino acids. The V and J ends lost 5 bases and 8 bases respectively, with 21 bases between them. Germline values: CDR1 SQVTM, CDR2 ANQGSEA. The CDR3 nucleotides are TGCAGCGTTAAAGTCCGGGCAGTTGGGAGGGAAAAACTGTTTTTT. It specifies CSVKVRAVGREKLFF. The variable domain in full, completed from reference TRBV29-1 and TRBJ1-4, reads SAVISQKPSRDICQRGTSLTIQCQVDSQVTMMFWYRQQPGQSLTLIATANQGSEATYESGFVIDKFPISRPNLTFSTLTVSNMSPEDSSIYLCSVKVRAVGREKLFFGSGTQLSVL.

The table lists this clone with a few counts. The chain is built from TRBV9 and TRBJ1-1; the match to TRBD1 covers 7 bases. Germline CDR1 and CDR2: SGDLS and YYNGEE. V was pared by 4 bases and J by 4 bases, with 1 base of the junction left unmatched. This CDR3 comprises 12 residues. The CDR3 DNA sequence: TGTGCCAGCAGCAGGGACAGCACTGAAGCTTTCTTT. Encoded protein: CASSRDSTEAFF. Drawing the rest from reference TRBV9 and TRBJ1-1, the complete variable domain is DSGVTQTPKHLITATGQRVTLRCSPRSGDLSVYWYQQSLDQGLQFLIQYYNGEERAKGNILERFSAQQFPDLHSELNLSSLELGDSALYFCASSRDSTEAFFGQGTRLTVV.

The chain uses TRBV6-1 and TRBJ1-2; no clear D gene. The germline V and J ends were trimmed by 4 bases and 8 bases, with 14 bases remaining between them. CDR1 MNHNS and CDR2 SASEGT come from the germline V gene. The CDR3 covers 13 residues. The CDR3 sequence is CASSVRGWEGYTF. The CDR3 DNA reads TGTGCCAGCAGTGTAAGAGGGTGGGAAGGCTACACCTTC.

This clone turned up a few times. The rearrangement joins TRBV29-1 to TRBJ2-1; D possibly matches TRBD1 or TRBD2 (5 bases each). The CDR3 extends over 12 amino acids. Between the trimmed V and J ends, which lost 5 bases and 6 bases, there was a span of 11 bases. CDR1 is SQVTM, CDR2 ANQGSEA, per germline. CDR3 bases: TGCAGCGTTTCCCGGGGACCCAATGAGCAGTTCTTC. It translates to CSVSRGPNEQFF.

This clone was picked up a small number of times. The V gene is TRBV10-3, the J gene TRBJ2-3, with D perhaps assigned TRBD1 or TRBD2 (5 bases each). V lost 0 bases and J lost 1, with 8 bases in between. The CDR3 spans 15 residues. Germline lookup yields CDR1 ENHRY and CDR2 SYGVKD. Written as DNA, the CDR3 is TGTGCCATCAGTGAGTCTGGGGGACGCACAGATACGCAGTATTTT. Protein: CAISESGGRTDTQYF.

This chain joins TRBV5-1 and TRBJ1-2, with 8 bases fitting TRBD1. J lost 8 bases, V lost 2 bases, and 5 bases had no gene match. The CDR3 is made up of 13 amino acids. The V gene's germline CDR1 is SGHRS and CDR2 YFSETQ. CDR3 protein: CASSFIQGGGYTF. The CDR3 coding sequence is TGCGCCAGCAGCTTTATACAGGGGGGCGGCTACACCTTC. The full variable domain, with the rest looked up from reference TRBV5-1 and TRBJ1-2, is KAGVTQTPRYLIKTRGQQVTLSCSPISGHRSVSWYQQTPGQGLQFLFEYFSETQRNKGNFPGRFSGRQFSNSRSEMNVSTLELGDSALYLCASSFIQGGGYTFGSGTRLTVV.

This clone was seen a single time. This rearrangement joins TRBV7-2 to TRBJ2-3; no clear D. V gave up 2 bases and J gave up 1 base, with 7 bases separating them. The CDR3 is 14 residues long. Germline V gene sequence: CDR1 SGHTA, CDR2 FQGNSA. CDR3 DNA: TGTGCCAGCAGCTTATGGCAGCGCACAGATACGCAGTATTTT. Translating gives CASSLWQRTDTQYF.

Points on this clone: One junction end disagrees with the germline gene, perhaps due to a read error. In nucleotides, the CDR3 is TGTGCCAGCAGTTACCTTCAAGCTCGACGGACAGGGATGGACTTC. It specifies CASSYLQARRTGMDF. The V gene is TRBV6-6, the J gene TRBJ2-7; TRBD1 agrees at 8 bases. The CDR3 extends over 15 amino acids. From germline, CDR1 is MNHNY and CDR2 SVGAGI (reference sequence).

The rearrangement joins TRBV6-5 to TRBJ1-4; D unresolved. This CDR3 contains 14 residues. CDR1 is MNHEY, CDR2 SVGAGI, per germline. The V end lost 3 bases, the J end lost 3 bases, and 8 bases lay between the germline ends. Here the CDR3 reads CASSYGFSNEKLFF. The CDR3 nucleotides are TGTGCCAGCAGTTATGGGTTCTCTAATGAAAAACTGTTTTTT.

A few counts support this clone. The J gene is TRBJ2-3, the V gene TRBV23-1; TRBD1 matches at 7 bases. TRBV23-1 is identified as an open reading frame with a role that is uncertain. Trimming cost V 2 bases and J 13 bases; bases outside gene matches: 9. The CDR3 extends over 13 amino acids. CDR3 sequence reads: CASSQILQGTKYF. CDR3 sequence (DNA): TGCGCCAGCAGTCAAATTCTACAGGGGACGAAGTATTTT.

This chain connects TRBV30 to TRBJ1-2; D gene unclear. In germline, CDR1 is GTSNPN, CDR2 SVGIG (reference sequence). The CDR3 sequence is 14 residues long. The V and J ends lost 2 bases and 0 bases respectively, with 10 bases between them. CDR3 DNA: TGTGCCTGGAGTTCCCGGGGATCTAACTATGGCTACACCTTC. It is translated as CAWSSRGSNYGYTF.

This clone appeared once. The chain links TRBV6-5 to TRBJ2-3; a weak D match, TRBD1 (6 bases). V shed 9 bases and J shed 0 bases, with 13 bases lying between them. The germline CDR1 and CDR2 sequences are MNHEY and SVGAGI. The CDR3 has 14 amino acids. This chain's CDR3 is CASDRDMSTDTQYF. As DNA, the CDR3 is TGTGCCAGTGACCGGGACATGAGCACAGATACGCAGTATTTT.

V and J are TRBV29-1 and TRBJ2-5; 8 nucleotides align to TRBD1. J lost 7 bases, V lost 7 bases, and 5 bases had no gene match. The length of the CDR3 is 11 residues. Germline V gene lookup returns CDR1 SQVTM and CDR2 ANQGSEA. CDR3 sequence reads: CSGTGNGTQYF. CDR3 nucleotides: TGCAGCGGGACAGGGAATGGGACCCAGTACTTC. The whole variable domain, remainder taken from reference TRBV29-1 and TRBJ2-5, is SAVISQKPSRDICQRGTSLTIQCQVDSQVTMMFWYRQQPGQSLTLIATANQGSEATYESGFVIDKFPISRPNLTFSTLTVSNMSPEDSSIYLCSGTGNGTQYFGPGTRLLVL.

The table lists this clone with a few counts. The V call is TRBV5-4, the J call TRBJ1-1, with D perhaps TRBD1 (6 bases). V lost 0 bases to trimming and J lost 3 bases, with 9 bases between them. Germline CDR1 reads SGHNT; CDR2 reads YYREEE (reference sequence). The CDR3 loop spans 14 amino acids. DNA of the CDR3: TGTGCCAGCAGCTTGGTGGGGGGCGACACTGAAGCTTTCTTT. Protein sequence: CASSLVGGDTEAFF.

This chain uses TRBV5-1 with TRBJ2-7; 8 bases map to TRBD2. The J segment lost 5 bases and the V segment lost 0 bases, leaving 7 bases of the junction unmatched. CDR1 and CDR2 from the germline V gene are SGHRS and YFSETQ. The CDR3 runs 15 residues. The CDR3 DNA follows: TGCGCCAGCAGCTTGGGGGATAGCGGGGACCACGAGCAGTACTTC. Translated, it gives CASSLGDSGDHEQYF.

The V gene is TRBV2, the J gene TRBJ2-1; D is uncertain. Germline values: CDR1 SNHLY, CDR2 FYNNEI. V was cut by 9 bases and J by 5 bases, with 17 bases left in between. The CDR3 has 14 amino acids. The CDR3 loop reads CASFRGWKNNEQFF. The CDR3 DNA reads as TGTGCCAGTTTTCGAGGCTGGAAAAACAATGAGCAGTTCTTC.

This chain joins TRBV23-1 and TRBJ2-3, with D perhaps matching TRBD1 or TRBD2 (6 bases each). TRBV23-1 is marked as an open reading frame, function uncertain. CDR3 size: 15 residues. Trimming shortened V by 3 bases and J by 2 bases, and 12 bases separated the two germline ends. The CDR3 sequence: CASSHHGGHTDTQYF. CDR3 bases: TGCGCCAGCAGTCATCACGGGGGACACACAGATACGCAGTATTTT.

The chain combines TRBV4-1 with TRBJ1-2, with a possible D match to TRBD1 (5 bases). CDR1 and CDR2 (germline): MGHRA, YSYEKL. The CDR3 has 16 amino acids. With 0 bases removed from V and 4 bases from J, the gap between germline ends came to 15 bases. CDR3 in DNA: TGCGCCAGCAGCCAAGAGGTTCGGGGGGGTCCCTATGGCTACACCTTC. Residues: CASSQEVRGGPYGYTF.

This clone was counted only a few times. J is TRBJ2-7 and V is TRBV10-3; 10 bases align to TRBD1. CDR1 and CDR2 from the germline V gene are ENHRY and SYGVKD. The V gene end was trimmed by 5 bases and the J gene end by 5 bases; junction bases not matched to a gene: 3. This CDR3 spans 13 amino acids. The chain's CDR3 is CAISIDRGHEQYF. The CDR3 nucleotides read TGTGCCATCAGTATCGACAGGGGGCACGAGCAGTACTTC.

In its sample, this clone was seen a few times. The V call is TRBV10-3, the J call TRBJ2-2; D uncertain. V dropped 0 bases and J dropped 5 bases, with 13 bases sitting between them. The CDR3 is made up of 16 amino acids. Per the germline V gene, CDR1 is ENHRY and CDR2 is SYGVKD. For the CDR3, the DNA is TGTGCCATCAGTGAGTCAAGGTGGTCGGAGACCGGGGAGCTGTTTTTT. Translating gives CAISESRWSETGELFF.

The chain employs TRBV29-1 and TRBJ2-3; TRBD1 matches 8 bases. V shed 8 bases, J shed 3 bases, and the junction held 4 bases outside the gene matches. This CDR3 is built from 12 residues. Germline assignment: CDR1 SQVTM and CDR2 ANQGSEA. CDR3 protein: CSSGQGTDTQYF. CDR3 bases: TGCAGCTCTGGACAGGGAACAGATACGCAGTATTTT.

This clone was observed many times. The chain has TRBV9 and TRBJ2-3; D possibly corresponds to TRBD1 (6 bases). This CDR3 spans 16 amino acids. The V gene's germline CDR1 is SGDLS and CDR2 YYNGEE. The germline V and J ends were trimmed by 4 bases and 4 bases, with 19 bases remaining between them. The DNA of the CDR3 is TGTGCCAGCAGCCCGCCGTGGGGGACAAACCCAGATACGCAGTATTTT. Its protein product is CASSPPWGTNPDTQYF.

This clone occurred a few times. Germline and junction disagree at one end, which may indicate a read error. The V and J genes are TRBV7-2 and TRBJ2-5, with 11 bases identical to TRBD2. The CDR3 extends over 15 amino acids. Germline CDR1 is SGHTA and CDR2 is FQGNSA. The CDR3 is CASTPESSGGPPPHF. DNA of the CDR3: TGTGCCAGCACGCCGGAATCTAGCGGGGGGCCCCCTCCCCACTTC.